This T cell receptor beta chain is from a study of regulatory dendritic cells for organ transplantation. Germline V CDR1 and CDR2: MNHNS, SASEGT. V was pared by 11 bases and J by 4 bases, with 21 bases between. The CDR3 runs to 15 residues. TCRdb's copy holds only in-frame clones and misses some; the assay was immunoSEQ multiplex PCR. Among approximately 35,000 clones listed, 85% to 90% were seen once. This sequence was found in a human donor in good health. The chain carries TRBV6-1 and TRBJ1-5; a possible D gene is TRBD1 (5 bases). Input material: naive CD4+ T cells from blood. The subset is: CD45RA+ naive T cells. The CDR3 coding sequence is TGTGCCTCCGGGGCAGACAGTTGGGGAAATCAGCCCCAGCATTTT. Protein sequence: CASGADSWGNQPQHF.